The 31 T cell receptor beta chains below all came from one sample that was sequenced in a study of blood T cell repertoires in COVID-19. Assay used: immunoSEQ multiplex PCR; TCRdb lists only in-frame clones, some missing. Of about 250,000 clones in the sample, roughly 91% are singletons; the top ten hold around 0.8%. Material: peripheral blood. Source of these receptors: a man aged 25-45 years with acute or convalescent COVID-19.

This chain's CDR3 is CASSLVRGHEQYF. In DNA form, the CDR3 reads TGTGCCAGCAGCTTAGTCAGGGGGCACGAGCAGTACTTC. The chain carries TRBV11-2 and TRBJ2-7; 8 bases agree with TRBD1. Germline V gene data show CDR1 as SGHAT and CDR2 as FQNNGV. V was clipped by 1 base and J by 5 bases; unmatched bases: 1. The CDR3 is 13 residues long.

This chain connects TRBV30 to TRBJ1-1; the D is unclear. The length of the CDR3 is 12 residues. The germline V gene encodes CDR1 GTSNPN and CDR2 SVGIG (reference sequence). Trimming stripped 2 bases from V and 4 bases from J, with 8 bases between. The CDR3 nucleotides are TGTGCCTGGAGTCGGAGTTTCACTGAAGCTTTCTTT. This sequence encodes CAWSRSFTEAFF.

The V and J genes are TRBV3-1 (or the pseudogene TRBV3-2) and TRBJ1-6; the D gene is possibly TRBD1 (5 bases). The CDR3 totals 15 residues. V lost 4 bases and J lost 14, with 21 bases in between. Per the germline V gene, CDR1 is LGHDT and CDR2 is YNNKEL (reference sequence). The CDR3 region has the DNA TGTGCCAGCAGCCCAAACACGGACGGCCCAGGGTCCCTCCACTTT. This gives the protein CASSPNTDGPGSLHF.

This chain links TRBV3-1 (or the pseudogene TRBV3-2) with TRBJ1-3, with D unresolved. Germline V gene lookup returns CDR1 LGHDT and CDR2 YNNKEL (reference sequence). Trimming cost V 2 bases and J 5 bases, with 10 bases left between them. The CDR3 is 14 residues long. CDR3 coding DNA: TGTGCCAGCAGCCAACTGTCAGCGAGAAACACCATATATTTT. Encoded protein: CASSQLSARNTIYF.

The CDR3 here is CASSLAYTGELFF. The CDR3 region has the DNA TGTGCCAGCAGTTTGGCATATACCGGGGAGCTGTTTTTT. This chain uses TRBV6-5 with TRBJ2-2; D is ambiguous. Trimming removed 4 bases at V and 5 bases at J, with 8 bases between. Germline V gene sequence: CDR1 MNHEY, CDR2 SVGAGI. CDR3 size: 13 residues.

CDR3 nucleotides: TGTGCCAGCAGTTACAAAGTTCGGACAAGAAACTATGGCTACACCTTC. Encoded protein: CASSYKVRTRNYGYTF. The chain recombines TRBV6-6 with TRBJ1-2; maybe TRBD1 (5 bases). The CDR3 consists of 16 residues. The germline V and J ends were trimmed by 2 bases and 2 bases, with 15 bases remaining between them. In germline, CDR1 is MNHNY, CDR2 SVGAGI (reference sequence).

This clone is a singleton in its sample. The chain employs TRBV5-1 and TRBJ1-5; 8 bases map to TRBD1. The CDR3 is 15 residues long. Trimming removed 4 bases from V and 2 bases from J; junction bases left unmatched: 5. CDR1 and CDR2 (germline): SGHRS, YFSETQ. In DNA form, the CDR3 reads TGCGCCAGCAGCATATCGACAGGGGGCAATCAGCCCCAGCATTTT. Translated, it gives CASSISTGGNQPQHF.

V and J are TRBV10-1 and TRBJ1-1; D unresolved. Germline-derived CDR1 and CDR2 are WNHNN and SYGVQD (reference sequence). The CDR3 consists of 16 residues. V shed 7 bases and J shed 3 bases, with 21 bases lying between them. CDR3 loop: CASTLFKVFEDTEAFF. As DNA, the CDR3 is TGCGCCAGCACCCTCTTCAAAGTTTTTGAGGACACTGAAGCTTTCTTT.

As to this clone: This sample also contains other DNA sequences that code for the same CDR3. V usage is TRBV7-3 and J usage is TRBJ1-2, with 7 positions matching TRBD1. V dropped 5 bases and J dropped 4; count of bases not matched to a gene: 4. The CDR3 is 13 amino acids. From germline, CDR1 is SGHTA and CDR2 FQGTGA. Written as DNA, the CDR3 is TGTGCCAGCAGCCTCGACAGGGCCTATGGCTACACCTTC. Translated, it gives CASSLDRAYGYTF.

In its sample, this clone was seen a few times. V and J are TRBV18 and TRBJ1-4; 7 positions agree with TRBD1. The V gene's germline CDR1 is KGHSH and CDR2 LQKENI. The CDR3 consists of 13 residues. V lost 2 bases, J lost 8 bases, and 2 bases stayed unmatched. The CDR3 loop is CASSPDRVEKLFF. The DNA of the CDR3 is TGTGCCAGCTCACCAGACAGGGTGGAAAAACTGTTTTTT.

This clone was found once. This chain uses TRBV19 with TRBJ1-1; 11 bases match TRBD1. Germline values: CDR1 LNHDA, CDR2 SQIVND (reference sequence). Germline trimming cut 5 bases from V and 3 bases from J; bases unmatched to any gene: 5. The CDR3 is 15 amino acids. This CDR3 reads CASSSGQGGHTEAFF. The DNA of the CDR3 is TGTGCCAGTAGTTCGGGACAGGGGGGCCACACTGAAGCTTTCTTT.

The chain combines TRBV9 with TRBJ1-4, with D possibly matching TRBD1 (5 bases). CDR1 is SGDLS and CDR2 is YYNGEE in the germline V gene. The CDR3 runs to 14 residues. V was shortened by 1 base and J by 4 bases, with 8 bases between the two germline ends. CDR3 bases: TGTGCCAGCAGCGTATCAGGGCATAATGAAAAACTGTTTTTT. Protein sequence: CASSVSGHNEKLFF.

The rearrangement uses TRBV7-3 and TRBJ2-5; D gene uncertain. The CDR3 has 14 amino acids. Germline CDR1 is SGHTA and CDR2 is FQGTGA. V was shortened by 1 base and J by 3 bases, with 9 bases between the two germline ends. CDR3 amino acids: CASSLIPSKETQYF. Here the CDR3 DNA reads TGTGCCAGCAGCTTAATCCCTAGTAAAGAGACCCAGTACTTC.

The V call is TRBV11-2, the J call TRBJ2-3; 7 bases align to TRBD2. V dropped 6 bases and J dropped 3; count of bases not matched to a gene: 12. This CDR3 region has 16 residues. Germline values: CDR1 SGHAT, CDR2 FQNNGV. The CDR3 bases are TGTGCCAGCAGGGCGATGGCGGGAGAGATAACAGATACGCAGTATTTT. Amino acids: CASRAMAGEITDTQYF.

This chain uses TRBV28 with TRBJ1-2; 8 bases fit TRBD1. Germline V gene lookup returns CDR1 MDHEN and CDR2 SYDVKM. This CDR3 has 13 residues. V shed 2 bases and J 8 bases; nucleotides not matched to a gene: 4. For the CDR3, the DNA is TGTGCCAGCAGTTTAGACAGGGGAAGAGGCTACACCTTC. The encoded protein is CASSLDRGRGYTF.

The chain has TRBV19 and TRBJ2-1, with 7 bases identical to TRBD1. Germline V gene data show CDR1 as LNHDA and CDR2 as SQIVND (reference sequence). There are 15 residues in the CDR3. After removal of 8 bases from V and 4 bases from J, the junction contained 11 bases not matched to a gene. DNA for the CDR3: TGTGCCAGTCGCGAGAGGGGACAGCAATACAATGAGCAGTTCTTC. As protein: CASRERGQQYNEQFF.

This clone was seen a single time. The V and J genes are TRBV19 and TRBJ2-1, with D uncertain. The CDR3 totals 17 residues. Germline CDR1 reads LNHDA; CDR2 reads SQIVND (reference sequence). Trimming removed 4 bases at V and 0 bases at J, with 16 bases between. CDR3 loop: CASSTMAAASSYNEQFF. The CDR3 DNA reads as TGTGCCAGTAGTACAATGGCGGCAGCGAGCTCCTACAATGAGCAGTTCTTC.

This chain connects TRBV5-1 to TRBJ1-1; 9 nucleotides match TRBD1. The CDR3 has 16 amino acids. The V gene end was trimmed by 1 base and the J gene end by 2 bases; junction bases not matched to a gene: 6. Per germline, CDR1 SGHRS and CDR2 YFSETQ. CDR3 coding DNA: TGCGCCAGCAGCTTGAGAGGACAGGGGCCCAACACTGAAGCTTTCTTT. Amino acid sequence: CASSLRGQGPNTEAFF. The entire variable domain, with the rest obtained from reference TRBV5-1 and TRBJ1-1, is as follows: KAGVTQTPRYLIKTRGQQVTLSCSPISGHRSVSWYQQTPGQGLQFLFEYFSETQRNKGNFPGRFSGRQFSNSRSEMNVSTLELGDSALYLCASSLRGQGPNTEAFFGQGTRLTVV.

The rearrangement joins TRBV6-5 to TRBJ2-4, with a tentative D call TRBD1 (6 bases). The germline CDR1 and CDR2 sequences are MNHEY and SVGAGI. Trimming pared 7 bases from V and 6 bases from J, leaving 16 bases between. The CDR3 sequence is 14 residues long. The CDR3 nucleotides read TGTGCCAGCACCCAAGGGCCAGGGGTAAACATTCAGTACTTC. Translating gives CASTQGPGVNIQYF.

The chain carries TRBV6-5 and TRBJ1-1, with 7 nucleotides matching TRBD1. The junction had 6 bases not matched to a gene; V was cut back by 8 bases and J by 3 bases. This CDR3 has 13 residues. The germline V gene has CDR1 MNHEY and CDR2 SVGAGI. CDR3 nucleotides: TGTGCCAGCGACAGGGCCAAGGACACTGAAGCTTTCTTT. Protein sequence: CASDRAKDTEAFF.

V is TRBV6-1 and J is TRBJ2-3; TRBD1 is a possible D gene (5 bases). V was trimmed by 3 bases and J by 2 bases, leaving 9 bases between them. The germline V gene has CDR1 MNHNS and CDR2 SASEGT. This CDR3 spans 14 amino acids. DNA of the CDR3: TGTGCCAGCAGTGATTCCAGGGTCACAGATACGCAGTATTTT. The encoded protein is CASSDSRVTDTQYF.

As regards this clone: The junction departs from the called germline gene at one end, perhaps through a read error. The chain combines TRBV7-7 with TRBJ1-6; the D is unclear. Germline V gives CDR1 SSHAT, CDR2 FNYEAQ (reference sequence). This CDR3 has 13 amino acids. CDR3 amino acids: CASSITVNSPLHF. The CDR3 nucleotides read TGTGCTAGCAGTATAACAGTTAATTCACCCCTCCACTTT.

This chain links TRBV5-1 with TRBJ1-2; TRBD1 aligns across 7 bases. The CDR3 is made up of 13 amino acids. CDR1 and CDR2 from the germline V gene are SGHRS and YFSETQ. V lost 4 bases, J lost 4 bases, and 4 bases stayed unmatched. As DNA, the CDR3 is TGCGCCAGCAGCCCCACAGGGGCCTATGGCTACACCTTC. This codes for CASSPTGAYGYTF.

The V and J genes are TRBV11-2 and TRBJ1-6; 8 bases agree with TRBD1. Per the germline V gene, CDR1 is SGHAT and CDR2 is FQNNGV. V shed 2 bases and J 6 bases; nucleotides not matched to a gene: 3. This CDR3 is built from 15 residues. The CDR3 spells CASSLQGASNSPLHF. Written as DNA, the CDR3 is TGTGCCAGCAGCTTACAGGGGGCGAGTAATTCACCCCTCCACTTT.

The CDR3 DNA follows: TGTGCCAGCACCGTGACAGGGAACACCGGGGAGCTGTTTTTT. Its translation is CASTVTGNTGELFF. J is TRBJ2-2 and V is TRBV6-5, with D perhaps TRBD1 (6 bases). The CDR3 contains 14 residues. With 7 bases removed from V and 1 base from J, the gap between germline ends came to 10 bases. Germline V CDR1 and CDR2: MNHEY, SVGAGI.

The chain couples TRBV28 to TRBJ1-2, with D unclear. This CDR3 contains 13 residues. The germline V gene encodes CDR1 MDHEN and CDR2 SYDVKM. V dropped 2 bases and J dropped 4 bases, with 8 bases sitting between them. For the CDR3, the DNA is TGTGCCAGCAGTTTAATCACAACCTATGGCTACACCTTC. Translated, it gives CASSLITTYGYTF.

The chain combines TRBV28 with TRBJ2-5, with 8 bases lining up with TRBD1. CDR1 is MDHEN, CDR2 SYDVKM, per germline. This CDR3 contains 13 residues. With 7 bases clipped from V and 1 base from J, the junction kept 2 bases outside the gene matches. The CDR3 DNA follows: TGTGCCAGCAAAACAGGGGGCCAAGAGACCCAGTACTTC. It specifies CASKTGGQETQYF.

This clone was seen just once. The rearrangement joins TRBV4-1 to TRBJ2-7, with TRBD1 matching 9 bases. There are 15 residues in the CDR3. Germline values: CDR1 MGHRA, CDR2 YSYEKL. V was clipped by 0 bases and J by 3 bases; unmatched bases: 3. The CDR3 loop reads CASSQEQGAYYEQYF. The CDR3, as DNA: TGCGCCAGCAGCCAAGAACAGGGGGCCTACTACGAGCAGTACTTC.

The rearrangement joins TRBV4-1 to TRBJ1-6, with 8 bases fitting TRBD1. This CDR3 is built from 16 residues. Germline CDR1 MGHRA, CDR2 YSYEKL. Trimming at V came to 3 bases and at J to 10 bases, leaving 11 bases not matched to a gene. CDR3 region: CASSQFSRDRYSPLHF. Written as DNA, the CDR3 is TGCGCCAGCAGCCAGTTTTCCCGGGACAGGTACTCACCCCTCCACTTT.

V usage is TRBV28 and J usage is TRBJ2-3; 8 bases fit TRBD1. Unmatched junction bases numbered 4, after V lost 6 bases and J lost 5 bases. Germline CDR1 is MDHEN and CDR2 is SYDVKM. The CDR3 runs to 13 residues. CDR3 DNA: TGTGCCAGCAGAAGACAGGGGATAGATACGCAGTATTTT. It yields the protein CASRRQGIDTQYF.

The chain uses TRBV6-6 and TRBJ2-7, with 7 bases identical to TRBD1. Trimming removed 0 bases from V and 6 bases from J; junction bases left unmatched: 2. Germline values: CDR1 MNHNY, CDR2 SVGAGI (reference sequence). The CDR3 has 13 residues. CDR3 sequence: CASSYSGQVEQYF. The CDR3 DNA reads TGTGCCAGCAGTTACTCCGGACAGGTCGAGCAGTACTTC.